The sequence of this T cell receptor (beta chain) was determined in a study of regulatory dendritic cells for organ transplantation. Assay: immunoSEQ multiplex PCR; the TCRdb copy retains only in-frame clones and omits some. The table includes roughly 27,000 clones, about 79% detected once. Trimming stripped 5 bases from V and 4 bases from J, with 14 bases between. The germline CDR1 and CDR2 sequences are MNHEY and SVGAGI. The CDR3 has 14 residues. The sample taken for sequencing was memory CD4+ T cells from blood. Subset: CD45RO+ memory T cells. This chain joins TRBV6-5 and TRBJ1-2; tentatively, D is TRBD1 (5 bases). The clonotype was recovered from a human donor in good health. CDR3 region: CASSRDSGFYGYTF. The CDR3 DNA follows: TGTGCCAGCAGTAGGGACTCAGGATTCTATGGCTACACCTTC.